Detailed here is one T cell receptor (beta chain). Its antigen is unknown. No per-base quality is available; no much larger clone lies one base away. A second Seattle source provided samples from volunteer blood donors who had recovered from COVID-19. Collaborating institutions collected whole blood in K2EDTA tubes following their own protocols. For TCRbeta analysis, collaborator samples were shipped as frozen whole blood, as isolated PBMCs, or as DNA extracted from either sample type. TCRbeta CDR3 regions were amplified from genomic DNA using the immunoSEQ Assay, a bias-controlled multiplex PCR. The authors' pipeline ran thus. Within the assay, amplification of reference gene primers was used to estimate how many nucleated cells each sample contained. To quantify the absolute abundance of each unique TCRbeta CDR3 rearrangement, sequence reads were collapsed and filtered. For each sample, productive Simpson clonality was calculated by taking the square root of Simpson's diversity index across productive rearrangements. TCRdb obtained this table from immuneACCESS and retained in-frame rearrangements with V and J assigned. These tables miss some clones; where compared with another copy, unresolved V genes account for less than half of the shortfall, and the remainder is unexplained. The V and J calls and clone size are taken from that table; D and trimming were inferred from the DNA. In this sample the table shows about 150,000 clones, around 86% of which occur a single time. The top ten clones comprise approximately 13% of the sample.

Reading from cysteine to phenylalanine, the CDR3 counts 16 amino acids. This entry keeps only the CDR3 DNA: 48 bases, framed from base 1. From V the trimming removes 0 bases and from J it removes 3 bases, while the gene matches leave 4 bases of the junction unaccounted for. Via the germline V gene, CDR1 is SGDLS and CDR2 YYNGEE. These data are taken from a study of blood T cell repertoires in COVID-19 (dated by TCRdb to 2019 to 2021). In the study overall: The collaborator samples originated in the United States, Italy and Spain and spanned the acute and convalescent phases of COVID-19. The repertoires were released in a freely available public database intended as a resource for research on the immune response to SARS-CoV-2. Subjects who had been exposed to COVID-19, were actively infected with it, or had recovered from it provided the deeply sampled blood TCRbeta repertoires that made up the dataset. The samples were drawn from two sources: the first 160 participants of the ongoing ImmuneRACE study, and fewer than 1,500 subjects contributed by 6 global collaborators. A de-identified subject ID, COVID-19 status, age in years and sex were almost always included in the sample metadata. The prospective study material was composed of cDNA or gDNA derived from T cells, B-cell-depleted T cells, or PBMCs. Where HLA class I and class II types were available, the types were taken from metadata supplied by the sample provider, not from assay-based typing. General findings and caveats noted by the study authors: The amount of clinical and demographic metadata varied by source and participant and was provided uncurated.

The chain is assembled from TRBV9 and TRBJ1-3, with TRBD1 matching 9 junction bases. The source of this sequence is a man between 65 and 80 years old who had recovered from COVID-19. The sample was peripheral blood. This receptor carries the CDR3 CASSVGTGASGNTIYF. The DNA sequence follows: TGTGCCAGCAGCGTAGGGACAGGGGCCAGTGGAAACACCATATATTTT.